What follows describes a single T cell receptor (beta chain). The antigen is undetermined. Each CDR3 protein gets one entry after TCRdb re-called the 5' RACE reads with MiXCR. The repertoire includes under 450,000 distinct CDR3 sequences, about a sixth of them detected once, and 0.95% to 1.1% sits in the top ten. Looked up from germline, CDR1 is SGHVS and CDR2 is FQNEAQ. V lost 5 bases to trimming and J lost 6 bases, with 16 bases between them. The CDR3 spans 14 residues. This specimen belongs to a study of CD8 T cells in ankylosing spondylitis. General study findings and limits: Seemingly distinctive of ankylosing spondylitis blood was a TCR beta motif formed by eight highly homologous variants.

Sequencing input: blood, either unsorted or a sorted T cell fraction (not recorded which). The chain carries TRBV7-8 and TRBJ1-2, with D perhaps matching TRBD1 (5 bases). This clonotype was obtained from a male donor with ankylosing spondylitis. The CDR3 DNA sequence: TGTGCCAGCAGCGATCCGGGACGGAAGAATGGCTACACCTTC. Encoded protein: CASSDPGRKNGYTF.